This T cell receptor beta chain was documented in a study of blood T cell repertoires in COVID-19. Clones were read by immunoSEQ multiplex PCR, and TCRdb kept only the in-frame ones, dropping some. The table records under 110,000 clones, about 90% of them present only once. Germline V gene data show CDR1 as MNHEY and CDR2 as SVGAGI. This CDR3 contains 14 residues. With 6 bases removed from V and 10 bases from J, the gap between germline ends came to 21 bases. The TCR sequence derives from a woman in her 30s with acute or convalescent COVID-19. The specimen sequenced was peripheral blood. This chain uses TRBV6-5 with TRBJ1-2; a possible D gene is TRBD1 (6 bases). The CDR3 sequence is CASSLVRDNNLYTF. The CDR3 DNA is TGTGCCAGCAGCCTAGTGAGGGACAACAACCTCTACACCTTC.